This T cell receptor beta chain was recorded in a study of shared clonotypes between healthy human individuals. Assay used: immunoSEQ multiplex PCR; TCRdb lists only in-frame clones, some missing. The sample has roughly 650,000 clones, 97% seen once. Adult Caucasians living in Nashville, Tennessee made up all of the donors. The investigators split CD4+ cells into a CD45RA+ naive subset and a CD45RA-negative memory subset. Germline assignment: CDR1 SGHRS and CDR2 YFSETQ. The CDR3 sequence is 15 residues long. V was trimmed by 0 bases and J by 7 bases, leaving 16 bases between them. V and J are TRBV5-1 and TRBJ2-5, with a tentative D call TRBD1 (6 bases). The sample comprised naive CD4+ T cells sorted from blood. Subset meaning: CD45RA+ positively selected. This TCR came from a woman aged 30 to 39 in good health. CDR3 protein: CASSLVTTGYGTQYF. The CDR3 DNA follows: TGCGCCAGCAGCTTGGTGACAACAGGGTATGGGACCCAGTACTTC. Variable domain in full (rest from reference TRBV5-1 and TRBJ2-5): KAGVTQTPRYLIKTRGQQVTLSCSPISGHRSVSWYQQTPGQGLQFLFEYFSETQRNKGNFPGRFSGRQFSNSRSEMNVSTLELGDSALYLCASSLVTTGYGTQYFGPGTRLLVL.